This T cell receptor beta chain derives from a study of blood T cells in healthy people across ages. This clonotype has more than one count but fewer than ten. Its antigen is unidentified. CDR1 and CDR2 (germline): DFQATT, SNEGSKA (reference sequence). The CDR3 spans 14 residues. V was pared by 5 bases and J by 7 bases, with 18 bases between. Through a sample-barcoded 5' primer and a J-beta primer mix, a second PCR was run for roughly 7 to 11 cycles. Each CDR3 protein gets one entry after TCRdb re-called the 5' RACE reads with MiXCR. The sample contains about 1.4 million distinct CDR3 sequences, roughly 60% of which appear only once. General observations from the study: With naive T cell percentage, TCR beta diversity showed a strong correlation.

Sequencing used blood. This receptor was taken from a man aged 18 to 29 in good health. The chain uses TRBV20-1 and TRBJ2-1; D is perhaps TRBD1 or TRBD2 (5 bases each). The CDR3 region has the DNA TGCAGTGCTGTAGGGACCCCCGAGGGGAATGAGCAGTTCTTC. It is translated as CSAVGTPEGNEQFF.